This T cell receptor (beta chain) came from a study of shared clonotypes between healthy human individuals (dated by TCRdb to between 2020 and 2021). For context, the study as a whole: The cohort included three men and a couple of women between 18 and 49 years of age. To estimate repertoire size and how much clonotypes are shared between individuals, the study performed deep sequencing of blood TCR repertoires from about five healthy adults. For each donor, three plates each were used for CD4 naive and CD4 memory, two plates were used for CD8 naive, and one plate was used for CD8 memory. Different laboratories and diverse techniques were used to prepare libraries and sequence TCR repertoires, to increase sequencing depth and limit assay-specific biases. Leukapheresis yielded between about 0.9 and 9 billion PBMCs per donor.

From the cysteine through the phenylalanine, the CDR3 covers 15 amino acids. The sequence is cut down to CDR3 DNA, 45 bases in frame from base 1. Based on the germline V gene (reference sequence), the CDR1 and CDR2 sequences are PRHDT and FYEKMQ. V is pared back by 5 bases and J by 4 bases, with 17 bases lying between the germline termini. Worth noting for this clone: No antigen is known for it. There are no base qualities to consult, and no much larger clone falls within one base.

TCR CDR3 regions were amplified from genomic DNA by multiplex PCR using the deep immunoSEQ assay. For each cell subset, the extracted genomic DNA was distributed evenly across all wells of several immunoSEQ 96-well plates, and each plate served as one replicate. For sorted subsets, roughly 0.2 ug genomic DNA, equal to tens of thousands of T cell genomes, was loaded into each replicate PCR. Purified libraries were measured with a Qubit 3.0 fluorometer, size-checked on a Bioanalyzer 2100, and measured again with the KAPA Library Quantification kit. Every immunoSEQ 96-well plate was sequenced on a dedicated single-read 150-cycle Illumina NextSeq 550 flow cell. Processing in the source paper ran as follows. Because the immunoSEQ output included only junctional sequences and no quality scores, the filtering could not be the same as the filtering used for full-length reads. Sequences were annotated with PyIR, a Python wrapper for IgBLAST v1.9, using IMGT germline references to assign V/J genes and CDR3. Any read was removed if the V/J assignment was weak (E-value above 1e-6), the CDR3 was missing, or the read contained stop codons, out-of-frame junctions, or ambiguous translated residues. A V3J clonotype was defined by an identical inferred V gene, J gene, and CDR3 amino acid sequence. Percentage overlap between repertoires was calculated by dividing the number of shared unique clonotypes by the size of the smaller repertoire. Richness of each repertoire was evaluated using RTK rarefaction, the Chao1 estimator, and Recon v2.1 estimates of unobserved clonotypes. For all TCRbeta clonotypes obtained by the gDNA method from four donors, generation probabilities were computed with OLGA. TCRdb stores this immuneACCESS table with in-frame sequences only. Part of the clones is absent; in the studies checked, under half of the shortfall reflects unresolved V genes, and no reason is known for the rest. The V and J calls and the clone size are those of that table, but D and trimming were determined from the DNA. Across this sample there are roughly 2,000,000 clones, with about 95% seen only once. More than 0.95% of the sample rests with the top ten.

Broad study findings and their caveats: Based on pairwise subsampling, the degree of clonotype sharing among donors was expected to be affected by sequencing depth. Even with the large sequencing depth, rarefaction of the sorted-subset datasets indicated that sequencing was incomplete. Sharing across four donors was observed for about 5% of naive CD4, 3% to 3.5% of naive CD8, around 2.5% of memory CD4, and over 0.3% of memory CD8 clonotypes. Naive subsets generally had larger estimated clonotype richness than memory subsets. Higher generation probabilities were observed for clonotypes shared by all four sorted-subset donors than for non-shared clonotypes. Only blood was sampled, and tissue TCR repertoires likely differ from those in blood. The genetic and exposure-history diversity represented was limited by the small number of donors.

CD8 naive samples were CD45RO-negative cells positively selected for CCR7, giving a CD45RA+CCR7+ population that excluded TemRA cells. The donors were healthy, HIV-negative adults with no recently reported acute infections or vaccinations. Every donor was a Caucasian adult living in Nashville, Tennessee, USA. After blood collection by leukapheresis, PBMCs were isolated using Ficoll-Histopaque density gradient centrifugation and then cryopreserved in the vapor phase of liquid nitrogen. Analytical flow cytometry was used to check the purity and quantity of each magnetically sorted T cell population. Each sorted fraction had its genomic DNA isolated and then quantified by UV absorbance on a Nanodrop 2000c.

Sequenced sample: naive CD8+ T cells sorted from blood. The cell subset or site label of this sample denotes: CD45RA+CCR7+. This clonotype was obtained from a man between 18 and 29 years old in good health. The chain is encoded by TRBV13 joined to TRBJ1-2; no D gene is confidently identified. The DNA sequence follows: TGTGCCAGCAGCGACGCCGGGGAGGACCTCTATGGCTACACCTTC. It translates to CASSDAGEDLYGYTF.